The rows below give T cell receptor beta chains drawn from one sample of a study of T cells in Graves' hyperthyroidism and ophthalmopathy. From the multiplex PCR reads, TCRdb called clonotypes with MiXCR, one entry per CDR3 protein. The sample carries 660,000 or so distinct CDR3 sequences, about 45% recorded once. The specimen was peripheral blood or thyroid tissue (not recorded which). The receptors derive from an adult man with Graves' disease, either hyperthyroidism or ophthalmopathy (not recorded which). Each CDR3 is given with its conserved first and last residue.

J,V,CDR3
TRBJ1-4,TRBV12-3/TRBV12-4,CASSFGGGPGEKLFF
TRBJ1-5,TRBV6-1,CAGRRSTGFNQPQHF
TRBJ2-5,TRBV7-2,CASPQTRNQETQYF
TRBJ2-7,TRBV20-1,CSARGFAAGYEQYF
TRBJ1-1,TRBV7-2,CASSPLNPTANTEAFF
TRBJ1-2,TRBV9,CASSFMLGTPTNYGYTF
TRBJ1-5,TRBV2,CASSQRGLPRQPQHF
TRBJ1-1,TRBV10-3,CAISESPGQDEAFF
TRBJ2-5,TRBV7-7,CARAQGGKETQYF
TRBJ1-3,TRBV29-1,CSVGRMNTIYF
TRBJ2-5,TRBV7-6,CASSLGTGREETQYF
TRBJ1-1,TRBV7-3,CASSLAQGVSTEAFF
TRBJ1-2,TRBV10-3,CAISDPTAGNYGYTF
TRBJ2-7,TRBV7-8,CASSLAGSYPYEQYF
TRBJ2-3,TRBV10-3,CAISEESGSLYF
TRBJ1-5,TRBV6-5,CASSGKTGGAHYSNQPQHF
TRBJ2-7,TRBV7-8,CASSLSGLAGTGGAYEQYF
TRBJ2-7,TRBV19,CASSARRQGLYEQYF
TRBJ1-1,TRBV7-9,CASSVGAGVNTEAFF
TRBJ1-5,TRBV20-1,CSALESNQPQHF
TRBJ1-5,TRBV10-3,CASSESEYSNQPQHF
TRBJ2-7,TRBV9,CASSGRTSYEQYF
TRBJ1-2,TRBV6-5,CASSRRVSDTF
TRBJ2-7,TRBV20-1,CSAEEALGSYEQYF
TRBJ2-3,TRBV24-1,CATSDLSGGDTDTQYF
TRBJ1-1,TRBV7-2,CASSQTLGPSFEAFF
TRBJ2-2,TRBV10-3,CAISEDISMGETGELFF
TRBJ1-2,TRBV20-1,CSARDQEREANYGYTF
TRBJ2-1,TRBV11-2,CASSIDAQGRPEQFF
TRBJ1-6,TRBV29-1,CSARTGITYNSPLHF
TRBJ1-5,TRBV15,CATSRDRGGGQPQHF
TRBJ1-1,TRBV12-3/TRBV12-4,CASSSLGQPNTEAFF
TRBJ2-5,TRBV2,CASQHEGLETQYF
TRBJ2-2,TRBV5-1,CASSLIPNTGELFF
TRBJ2-2,TRBV29-1,CSVEDAGTSGGTAGELFF
TRBJ2-7,TRBV7-2,CASSPGLAAFEQYF
TRBJ1-2,TRBV29-1,CSVEPLGQGDGYTF
TRBJ2-7,TRBV12-3/TRBV12-4,CASSLRGNSYEQYF
TRBJ2-7,TRBV11-2,CASSGGTGGEQYF
TRBJ1-2,TRBV25-1,CASSLTGDGSYTNYGYTF